This is a list of T cell receptor beta chains from one sample in a study of response to subunit inactivated influenza vaccine. In TCRdb, the RT-PCR reads were re-called with MiXCR into one record per CDR3 protein. The data hold about 650,000 distinct CDR3 sequences, with about a sixth observed a single time. The sample was PBMCs from blood, taken roughly 13 days after vaccination. Receptors originate from a man aged 50-60 years who received an inactivated influenza vaccine. Each CDR3 is given with its conserved first and last residue. A D gene is named only where the DNA matches it firmly. The size of a clone is reported for some rows only, either as once, few or many, or as a class for expanded clones.

length: 14
size: few
D: TRBD1
V: TRBV7-7
J: TRBJ2-1
CDR3: CASSFRDRDNEQFF
DNA: TGTGCTAGCAGCTTCCGGGACAGGGACAATGAGCAGTTCTTC

length: 15
size: .
D: .
V: TRBV12-3/TRBV12-4
J: TRBJ1-5
CDR3: CASSLGGSLNQPQHF
DNA: TGTGCCAGCAGTTTGGGGGGATCCCTCAATCAGCCCCAGCATTTT

length: 12
size: .
D: .
V: TRBV20-1
J: TRBJ2-1
CDR3: CSARDSRRGQFF
DNA: TGCAGTGCTAGAGATAGCCGTAGGGGGCAGTTCTTC

length: 15
size: few
D: .
V: TRBV29-1
J: TRBJ2-7
CDR3: CSVVRQDTDSYEQYF
DNA: TGCAGCGTTGTCCGCCAGGACACTGACTCCTACGAGCAGTACTTC

length: 17
size: .
D: TRBD1
V: TRBV4-2
J: TRBJ1-1
CDR3: CASSQVLTGTVNTEAFF
DNA: TGTGCCAGCAGCCAAGTTTTGACCGGGACAGTTAACACTGAAGCTTTCTTT

length: 15
size: many
D: TRBD2
V: TRBV20-1
J: TRBJ2-1
CDR3: CSARLTPGLAGEQFF
DNA: TGCAGTGCTAGACTTACTCCGGGACTAGCGGGTGAGCAGTTCTTC

length: 14
size: few
D: TRBD1
V: TRBV12-3/TRBV12-4
J: TRBJ1-3
CDR3: CASSRRDSGNTIYF
DNA: TGTGCCAGCAGCCGCCGGGACAGTGGAAACACCATATATTTT

length: 15
size: many
D: TRBD1
V: TRBV25-1
J: TRBJ1-1
CDR3: CASSDPGQGNTEAFF
DNA: TGTGCCAGCAGTGATCCCGGACAGGGGAACACTGAAGCTTTCTTT

length: 16
size: many
D: TRBD1
V: TRBV7-2
J: TRBJ2-3
CDR3: CASSWGTGGSTDTQYF
DNA: TGTGCCAGCAGCTGGGGGACAGGGGGTAGCACAGATACGCAGTATTTT

length: 15
size: .
D: TRBD2
V: TRBV6-2/TRBV6-3
J: TRBJ2-2
CDR3: CASSGGGIDLGELFF
DNA: TGTGCCAGCAGCGGGGGGGGCATAGACCTCGGGGAGCTGTTTTTT

length: 15
size: .
D: TRBD1
V: TRBV20-1
J: TRBJ1-6
CDR3: CSAVPGQGSLIHLHF
DNA: TGCAGTGCTGTTCCGGGACAGGGGTCATTAATACACCTCCACTTT

length: 16
size: few
D: TRBD2
V: TRBV10-3
J: TRBJ2-3
CDR3: CAISPGVAGVTDTQYF
DNA: TGTGCCATCAGCCCCGGGGTAGCGGGTGTCACAGATACGCAGTATTTT

length: 14
size: .
D: TRBD1
V: TRBV7-2
J: TRBJ2-3
CDR3: CASSLGTGPDTQYF
DNA: TGTGCCAGCAGCTTAGGGACAGGGCCAGATACGCAGTATTTT

length: 17
size: .
D: TRBD2
V: TRBV5-3
J: TRBJ2-1
CDR3: CARSLAPGTSIPDEQFF
DNA: TGTGCCAGAAGCTTGGCCCCCGGGACTAGCATACCCGATGAGCAGTTCTTC

length: 13
size: few
D: .
V: TRBV14
J: TRBJ1-4
CDR3: CASSQGGREKLFF
DNA: TGTGCCAGCAGCCAAGGGGGGCGTGAAAAACTGTTTTTT

length: 14
size: .
D: TRBD1
V: TRBV10-1
J: TRBJ2-3
CDR3: CASSDGTATDTQYF
DNA: TGCGCCAGCAGCGACGGGACAGCCACAGATACGCAGTATTTT

length: 13
size: .
D: .
V: TRBV29-1
J: TRBJ2-6
CDR3: CSVEEAGANVLTF
DNA: TGCAGCGTTGAGGAAGCTGGGGCCAACGTCCTGACTTTC

length: 14
size: .
D: TRBD1
V: TRBV10-3
J: TRBJ1-2
CDR3: CAISEQGAAYGYTF
DNA: TGTGCCATCAGTGAACAGGGGGCTGCCTATGGCTACACCTTC

length: 14
size: .
D: TRBD1
V: TRBV10-3
J: TRBJ2-7
CDR3: CAISSTGGSYEQYF
DNA: TGTGCCATCAGTTCGACAGGGGGCTCCTACGAGCAGTACTTC

length: 11
size: .
D: .
V: TRBV12-3/TRBV12-4
J: TRBJ1-4
CDR3: CASGITEKLFF
DNA: TGTGCCAGCGGAATTACTGAAAAACTGTTTTTT

length: 16
size: .
D: TRBD2
V: TRBV20-1
J: TRBJ2-1
CDR3: CSAHLGTSGVGHEQFF
DNA: TGCAGTGCCCACTTGGGGACTAGCGGGGTTGGTCATGAGCAGTTCTTC

length: 15
size: few
D: .
V: TRBV30
J: TRBJ1-6
CDR3: CALQPLSSYNSPLHF
DNA: TGTGCCTTGCAGCCGTTGAGCTCCTATAATTCACCCCTCCACTTT

length: 16
size: many
D: TRBD1
V: TRBV5-1
J: TRBJ2-1
CDR3: CASSLTGQGGYNEQFF
DNA: TGCGCCAGCAGCTTGACGGGACAGGGAGGGTACAATGAGCAGTTCTTC

length: 12
size: many
D: TRBD1
V: TRBV5-5
J: TRBJ2-7
CDR3: CASTGDSYEQYF
DNA: TGTGCCAGTACAGGGGACTCCTACGAGCAGTACTTC

length: 15
size: .
D: .
V: TRBV6-1
J: TRBJ1-6
CDR3: CASSELGLHNSPLHF
DNA: TGTGCCAGCAGTGAACTCGGACTTCATAATTCACCCCTCCACTTT

length: 15
size: few
D: .
V: TRBV5-5
J: TRBJ2-3
CDR3: CASSMKALGTDTQYF
DNA: TGTGCCAGCAGTATGAAAGCTCTGGGCACAGATACGCAGTATTTT

length: 17
size: .
D: TRBD1
V: TRBV10-3
J: TRBJ2-5
CDR3: CAISDRRTGGIEETQYF
DNA: TGTGCCATCAGTGATCGACGGACAGGGGGCATAGAGGAGACCCAGTACTTC

length: 13
size: few
D: .
V: TRBV10-3
J: TRBJ2-7
CDR3: CAISESGNYEQYF
DNA: TGTGCCATCAGTGAGTCAGGGAACTACGAGCAGTACTTC

length: 13
size: few
D: .
V: TRBV28
J: TRBJ2-1
CDR3: CASSIGWINEQFF
DNA: TGTGCCAGCAGTATAGGATGGATCAATGAGCAGTTCTTC

length: 15
size: few
D: TRBD1
V: TRBV28
J: TRBJ1-2
CDR3: CASYQLGGGDYGYTF
DNA: TGTGCCAGCTATCAATTGGGAGGGGGCGACTATGGCTACACCTTC

length: 14
size: many
D: TRBD1
V: TRBV5-1
J: TRBJ1-1
CDR3: CASSAGQQNTEAFF
DNA: TGCGCCAGCAGCGCGGGACAGCAAAACACTGAAGCTTTCTTT

length: 15
size: .
D: TRBD1
V: TRBV20-1
J: TRBJ2-7
CDR3: CSADSTGTGSYEQYF
DNA: TGCAGTGCTGATTCTACCGGGACAGGGTCCTACGAGCAGTACTTC

length: 12
size: .
D: .
V: TRBV3-1
J: TRBJ2-7
CDR3: CASSQAAGEQYF
DNA: TGTGCCAGCAGCCAAGCGGCAGGAGAGCAGTACTTC

length: 14
size: .
D: .
V: TRBV6-5
J: TRBJ2-5
CDR3: CASSYDSGKETQYF
DNA: TGTGCCAGCAGTTACGATTCTGGGAAAGAGACCCAGTACTTC

length: 12
size: .
D: .
V: TRBV5-1
J: TRBJ2-4
CDR3: CASSFTGEVQYF
DNA: TGCGCCAGCAGCTTCACAGGGGAGGTACAGTACTTC

length: 12
size: .
D: .
V: TRBV28
J: TRBJ1-2
CDR3: CASSLFGPGYTF
DNA: TGTGCCAGCAGTTTATTCGGGCCTGGCTACACCTTC

length: 14
size: few
D: TRBD2
V: TRBV5-1
J: TRBJ2-5
CDR3: CASRTVAGGETQYF
DNA: TGCGCCAGCAGGACCGTAGCGGGGGGAGAGACCCAGTACTTC

length: 16
size: few
D: .
V: TRBV28
J: TRBJ2-3
CDR3: CASSLLGTAKGNTQYF
DNA: TGTGCCAGCAGTTTATTAGGGACTGCCAAGGGGAATACGCAGTATTTT

length: 15
size: many
D: .
V: TRBV12-3/TRBV12-4
J: TRBJ2-3
CDR3: CASSLGTSLTDTQYF
DNA: TGTGCCAGCAGTTTGGGGACATCGCTCACAGATACGCAGTATTTT

length: 15
size: few
D: TRBD1
V: TRBV10-3
J: TRBJ2-3
CDR3: CAISEPGQSTDTQYF
DNA: TGTGCCATCAGTGAGCCGGGACAGAGCACAGATACGCAGTATTTT

length: 13
size: many
D: .
V: TRBV7-2
J: TRBJ2-3
CDR3: CASSYVSTDTQYF
DNA: TGTGCCAGCAGCTACGTTAGCACAGATACGCAGTATTTT

length: 14
size: .
D: .
V: TRBV4-1
J: TRBJ2-5
CDR3: CASSQGIMQETQYF
DNA: TGCGCCAGCAGCCAAGGGATCATGCAAGAGACCCAGTACTTC

length: 13
size: .
D: TRBD2
V: TRBV20-1
J: TRBJ2-7
CDR3: CSAIGGSSYEQYF
DNA: TGCAGTGCGATCGGCGGGAGCTCCTACGAGCAGTACTTC

length: 15
size: .
D: TRBD2
V: TRBV12-3/TRBV12-4
J: TRBJ2-3
CDR3: CASNVAGAGPDTQYF
DNA: TGTGCCAGCAATGTAGCGGGAGCCGGGCCAGATACGCAGTATTTT